These 9 T cell receptor beta chains came from one sample sequenced in a study of T cell changes during pregnancy in multiple sclerosis. Some clones are missing from TCRdb's copy, which holds only in-frame ones; the method was immunoSEQ multiplex PCR. Of roughly 64,000 clones listed, over 85% are singletons. Sequenced here: peripheral blood, sampled in the second trimester of pregnancy. Source of these receptors: a female donor with multiple sclerosis, enrolled in a pregnancy study.

This chain links TRBV14 with TRBJ1-1; perhaps TRBD1 as D (5 bases). Deletions cut 4 bases from V and 2 bases from J, with 11 bases between. CDR3 length: 14 amino acids. The germline CDR1 and CDR2 sequences are SGHDN and FVKESK. Written as DNA, the CDR3 is TGTGCCAGCAGCCGACAGACCCTTAACACTGAAGCTTTCTTT. This gives the protein CASSRQTLNTEAFF.

This chain connects TRBV4-1 to TRBJ1-2; a possible D gene is TRBD1 (5 bases). The CDR3 is 13 amino acids. Germline loops: CDR1 MGHRA, CDR2 YSYEKL. Trimming shortened V by 1 base and J by 7 bases, and 10 bases separated the two germline ends. Written as DNA, the CDR3 is TGCGCCAGCAGCCAAGGGGGCACAGTTGGCTACACCTTC. Its protein is CASSQGGTVGYTF.

The chain combines TRBV14 with TRBJ2-1, with 9 bases that match TRBD2. The CDR3 has 15 residues. The V segment lost 5 bases and the J segment 4 bases; nucleotides outside the gene matches: 6. Germline CDR1 SGHDN, CDR2 FVKESK. The CDR3 is CASSISGSGYNEQFF. The CDR3 bases are TGTGCCAGCAGCATTAGCGGGAGCGGGTACAATGAGCAGTTCTTC.

V gene TRBV28 combines with J gene TRBJ2-7, with 8 bases identical to TRBD1. CDR1 MDHEN and CDR2 SYDVKM come from the germline V gene. The junction had 8 bases not matched to a gene; V was cut back by 5 bases and J by 5 bases. CDR3 length: 14 amino acids. The CDR3 spells CASSLRTGRDEQYF. CDR3 bases: TGTGCCAGCAGTCTCCGGACAGGGCGCGACGAGCAGTACTTC. The full variable domain, with the rest looked up from reference TRBV28 and TRBJ2-7, is DVKVTQSSRYLVKRTGEKVFLECVQDMDHENMFWYRQDPGLGLRLIYFSYDVKMKEKGDIPEGYSVSREKKERFSLILESASTNQTSMYLCASSLRTGRDEQYFGPGTRLTVT.

CDR3: CASSLESGGLHEQYF. The CDR3 DNA is TGTGCCAGCAGCTTAGAGTCAGGGGGCCTCCACGAGCAGTACTTC. V gene TRBV7-9 combines with J gene TRBJ2-7; 8 nucleotides align to TRBD1. Looked up from germline, CDR1 is SEHNR and CDR2 is FQNEAQ (reference sequence). The CDR3 sequence is 15 residues long. Trimming took 1 base from V and 5 from J; bases not matched to a gene: 7. The full variable domain, with the rest looked up from reference TRBV7-9 and TRBJ2-7, is DTGVSQNPRHKITKRGQNVTFRCDPISEHNRLYWYRQTLGQGPEFLTYFQNEAQLEKSRLLSDRFSAERPKGSFSTLEIQRTEQGDSAMYLCASSLESGGLHEQYFGPGTRLTVT.

The CDR3 sequence: CASSLAGMDEQYF. The CDR3 nucleotides read TGTGCCAGTTCCCTAGCGGGTATGGACGAGCAGTACTTC. The chain recombines TRBV18 with TRBJ2-7; the match to TRBD2 covers 8 bases. The V and J ends lost 9 bases and 5 bases, in that order; junction bases with no gene match: 9. CDR3 length: 13 residues. CDR1 is KGHSH, CDR2 LQKENI, per germline.

The chain recombines TRBV7-2 with TRBJ2-5, with a weak D call TRBD2 (5 bases). V was pared by 5 bases and J by 5 bases, with 15 bases between. Germline V lookup: CDR1 SGHTA, CDR2 FQGNSA. The CDR3 is made up of 14 amino acids. CDR3 bases: TGTGCCAGCAGCATTACTAGGGCATCGGAGACCCAGTACTTC. Protein sequence: CASSITRASETQYF. Full variable domain (rest looked up from reference TRBV7-2 and TRBJ2-5): GAGVSQSPSNKVTEKGKDVELRCDPISGHTALYWYRQSLGQGLEFLIYFQGNSAPDKSGLPSDRFSAERTGGSVSTLTIQRTQQEDSAVYLCASSITRASETQYFGPGTRLLVL.

The chain combines TRBV14 with TRBJ2-3; no definite D call. Germline values: CDR1 SGHDN, CDR2 FVKESK. The CDR3 sequence is 17 residues long. The germline V and J ends were trimmed by 0 bases and 2 bases, with 15 bases remaining between them. DNA of the CDR3: TGTGCCAGCAGCCAAGAACCGCGTTCACTCTACACAGATACGCAGTATTTT. It translates to CASSQEPRSLYTDTQYF.

J is TRBJ2-1 and V is TRBV9; D is perhaps TRBD2 (5 bases). Germline V gives CDR1 SGDLS, CDR2 YYNGEE. V was pared by 0 bases and J by 5 bases, with 18 bases between. The CDR3 loop spans 17 amino acids. DNA of the CDR3: TGTGCCAGCAGCGTAGGAGAGGGAGTGACCATCGACAATGAGCAGTTCTTC. Its protein is CASSVGEGVTIDNEQFF.